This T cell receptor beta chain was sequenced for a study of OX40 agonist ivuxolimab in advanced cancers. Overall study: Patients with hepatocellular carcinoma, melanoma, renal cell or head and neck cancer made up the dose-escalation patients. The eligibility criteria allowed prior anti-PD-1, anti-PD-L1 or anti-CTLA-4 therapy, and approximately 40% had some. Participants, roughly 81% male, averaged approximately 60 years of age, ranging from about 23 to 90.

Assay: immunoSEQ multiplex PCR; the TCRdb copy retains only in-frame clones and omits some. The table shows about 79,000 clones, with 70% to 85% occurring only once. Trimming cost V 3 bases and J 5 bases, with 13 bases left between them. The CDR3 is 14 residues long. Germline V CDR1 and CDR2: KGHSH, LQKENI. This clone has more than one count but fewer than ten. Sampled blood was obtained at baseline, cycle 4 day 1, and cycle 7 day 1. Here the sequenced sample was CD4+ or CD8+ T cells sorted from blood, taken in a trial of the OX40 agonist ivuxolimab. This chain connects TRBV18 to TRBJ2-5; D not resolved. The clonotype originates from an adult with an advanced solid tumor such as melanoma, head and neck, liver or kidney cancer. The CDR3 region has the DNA TGTGCCAGCTCACCCAGCTGGTCCAAGGAGACCCAGTACTTC. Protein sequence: CASSPSWSKETQYF.